This T cell receptor (beta chain) comes out of a study of naive and memory T cell subsets. The CDR3 runs 15 residues. V lost 1 base and J lost 1, with 11 bases in between. From germline, CDR1 is MDHEN and CDR2 SYDVKM. This clonotype was seen more than once but under ten times. The antigen is unknown. As for treatment: skin biopsy from PPD injection site in Mantoux-positive individual. An oligonucleotide containing a UMI was ligated to the 3' end of TCR cDNA. Individuals with a positive Mantoux test gave biopsies from PPD-injected skin. Ligated cDNA underwent four rounds of PCR with nested alpha and beta constant region primers and SP2. Alpha and beta constant region primers primed reverse transcription for blood and skin samples. A single record per CDR3 protein comes from TCRdb applying MiXCR to the UMI-ligation and nested PCR reads. The sample includes tens of thousands of distinct CDR3 sequences, approximately 10% seen only once; the top ten take about 4.2%.

Study outcomes and limitations: TCRs were reportedly recovered from both biopsy types, mostly tuberculin test sites. More TCRs at tuberculin sites were read as hypersensitivity T cell infiltration.

This TCR was recovered from an adult in good health. The source material was skin, sampled from a tuberculin skin test site. The chain carries TRBV28 and TRBJ2-7; D assignment may be TRBD1 or TRBD2 (5 bases each). This CDR3 reads CASSLSGDGSYEQYF. In DNA form, the CDR3 reads TGTGCCAGCAGTTTATCCGGGGACGGTTCCTACGAGCAGTACTTC.